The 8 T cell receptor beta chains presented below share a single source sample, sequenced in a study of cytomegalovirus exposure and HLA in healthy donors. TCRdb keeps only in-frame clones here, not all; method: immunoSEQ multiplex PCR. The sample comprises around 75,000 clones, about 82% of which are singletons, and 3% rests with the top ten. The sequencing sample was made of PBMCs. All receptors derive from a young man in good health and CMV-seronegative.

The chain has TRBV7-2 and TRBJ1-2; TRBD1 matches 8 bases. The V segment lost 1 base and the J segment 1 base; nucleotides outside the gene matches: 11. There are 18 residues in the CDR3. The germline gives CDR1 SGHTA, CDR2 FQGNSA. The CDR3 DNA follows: TGTGCCAGCAGCTTAGTGGGACAGGTCCCGATACATAACTATGGCTACACCTTC. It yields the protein CASSLVGQVPIHNYGYTF.

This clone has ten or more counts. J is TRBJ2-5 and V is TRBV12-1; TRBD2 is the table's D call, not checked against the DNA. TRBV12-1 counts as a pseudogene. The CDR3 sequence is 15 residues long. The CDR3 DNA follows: TGTGCCAGCAGTCGCCAGACTAGCGGGAGAGAGACCCAGTACTTC. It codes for CASSRQTSGRETQYF.

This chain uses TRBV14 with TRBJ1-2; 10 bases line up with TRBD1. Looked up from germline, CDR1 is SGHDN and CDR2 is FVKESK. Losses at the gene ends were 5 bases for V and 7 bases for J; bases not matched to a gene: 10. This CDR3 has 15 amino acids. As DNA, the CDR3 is TGTGCCAGCAGCGAGCAGACAGGGGGCGCGTCTGGCTACACCTTC. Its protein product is CASSEQTGGASGYTF.

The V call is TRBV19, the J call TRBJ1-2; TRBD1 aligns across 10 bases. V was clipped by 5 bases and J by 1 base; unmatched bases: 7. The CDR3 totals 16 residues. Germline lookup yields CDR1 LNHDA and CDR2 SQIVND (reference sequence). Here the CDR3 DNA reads TGTGCCAGTAGTTTGGGACAGGGGAAATTTAACTATGGCTACACCTTC. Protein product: CASSLGQGKFNYGYTF. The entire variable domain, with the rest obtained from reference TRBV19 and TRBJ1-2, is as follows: DGGITQSPKYLFRKEGQNVTLSCEQNLNHDAMYWYRQDPGQGLRLIYYSQIVNDFQKGDIAEGYSVSREKKESFPLTVTSAQKNPTAFYLCASSLGQGKFNYGYTFGSGTRLTVV.

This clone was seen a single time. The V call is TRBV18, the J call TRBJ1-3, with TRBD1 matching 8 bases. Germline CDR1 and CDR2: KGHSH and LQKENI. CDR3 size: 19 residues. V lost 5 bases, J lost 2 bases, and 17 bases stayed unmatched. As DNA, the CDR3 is TGTGCCAGCTCATTACTGGCCAATGGACAGGGTCCGACTGGAAACACCATATATTTT. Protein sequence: CASSLLANGQGPTGNTIYF.

This chain's CDR3 is CASKTGLSPRGIQYF. In DNA form, the CDR3 reads TGTGCCAGCAAGACAGGGTTGAGTCCCCGGGGCATTCAGTACTTC. The chain links TRBV6-1 to TRBJ2-4; 7 bases map to TRBD1. CDR1 and CDR2 from the germline V gene are MNHNS and SASEGT. This CDR3 has 15 amino acids. V trimming: 7 bases; J trimming: 9 bases; junction bases outside the gene matches: 15.

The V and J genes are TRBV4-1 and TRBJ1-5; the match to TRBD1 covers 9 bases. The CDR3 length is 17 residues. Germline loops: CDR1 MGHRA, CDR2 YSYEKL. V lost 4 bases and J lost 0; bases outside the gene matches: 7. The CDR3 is CASSPTGGPSSNQPQHF. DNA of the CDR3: TGCGCCAGCAGCCCAACAGGGGGCCCTAGTAGCAATCAGCCCCAGCATTTT.

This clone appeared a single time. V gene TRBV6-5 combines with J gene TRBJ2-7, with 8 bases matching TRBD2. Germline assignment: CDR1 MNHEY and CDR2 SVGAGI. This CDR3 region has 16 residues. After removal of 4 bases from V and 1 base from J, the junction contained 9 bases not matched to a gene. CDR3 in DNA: TGTGCCAGCAGTTCCCGTCGGGGGGGGAGGTCCTACGAGCAGTACTTC. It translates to CASSSRRGGRSYEQYF.